This T cell receptor beta chain was sequenced for a study of blood T cell repertoires in COVID-19. Study overall: COVID-19 samples collected from the United States, Italy and Spain covered acute and convalescent phases. T cells, B-cell-depleted T cells, or PBMCs supplied cDNA or gDNA.

Methods used by the authors: Amplifying reference gene primers gave estimates of nucleated cell counts. Measured with immunoSEQ multiplex PCR; TCRdb has only the in-frame clones, and not every one. V, J and clone size are taken as reported in that table, and D and trimming were inferred from the DNA itself. The repertoire has about 60,000 clones, roughly 80% of them found once; the top ten carry about 16%. Regarding this clone: The same CDR3 can be traced to other DNA sequences in this sample.

Per the germline V gene, CDR1 is GTSNPN and CDR2 is SVGIG (reference sequence). The CDR3 runs to 13 residues. The V end was cut by 0 bases, the J end by 0 bases, with 5 bases between. The source material was peripheral blood. The sequence derives from a man in his 60s with COVID-19, enrolled during active disease. The chain recombines TRBV30 with TRBJ1-1, with unresolved D. CDR3: CAWSVQMNTEAFF. As DNA, the CDR3 is TGTGCCTGGAGTGTACAAATGAACACTGAAGCTTTCTTT.